This T cell receptor (beta chain) was sequenced during a study of OX40 agonist ivuxolimab in advanced cancers. For the study at large: The mean age was approximately 60 years, ranging from roughly 23 to 80, with 82.7% of participants male. People who had prior anti-PD-1, anti-PD-L1 or anti-CTLA-4 therapy could take part, and 35% to 50% had some.

Produced via immunoSEQ multiplex PCR; TCRdb's table is partial and in-frame only. The top ten hold about 1.7% of the sample, which has 35,000 to 40,000 clones, around 82% seen once. Trimming took 3 bases from V and 6 from J, leaving 18 bases between them. In germline, CDR1 is GTSNPN, CDR2 SVGIG (reference sequence). The CDR3 contains 16 residues. This TCR was recovered from an adult with an advanced solid tumor such as melanoma, head and neck, liver or kidney cancer. The chain employs TRBV30 and TRBJ1-6; D is perhaps TRBD1 (6 bases). The source material was CD4+ or CD8+ T cells sorted from blood, sampled in a trial of the OX40 agonist ivuxolimab. The CDR3 here is CAWSLQGEVGNSPLHF. In DNA form, the CDR3 reads TGTGCCTGGAGCTTACAGGGTGAAGTCGGTAATTCACCCCTCCACTTT.